This TCR beta chain was captured by sequencing in a study of graft-versus-host responses after intestinal transplantation. On this clone: The antigen remains unidentified.

TCRdb's copy holds only in-frame clones and misses some; the assay was immunoSEQ multiplex PCR. In the table there are roughly 90,000 clones, 85% to 95% of which are singletons. V was pared by 4 bases and J by 6 bases, with 16 bases between. The CDR3 totals 15 residues. CDR1 is MGHRA, CDR2 YSYEKL, per germline. The receptor comes from a human donor who received an intestinal transplant. Here the sequenced sample was unstimulated CD8+ T cells sorted from spleen or lymph node cells, taken before intestinal transplant. This rearrangement joins TRBV4-1 to TRBJ2-1, with D unresolved. Written as DNA, the CDR3 is TGCGCCAGCAGCCCCCCCTGGGGTAGCTCCAATGAGCAGTTCTTC. Residues: CASSPPWGSSNEQFF.